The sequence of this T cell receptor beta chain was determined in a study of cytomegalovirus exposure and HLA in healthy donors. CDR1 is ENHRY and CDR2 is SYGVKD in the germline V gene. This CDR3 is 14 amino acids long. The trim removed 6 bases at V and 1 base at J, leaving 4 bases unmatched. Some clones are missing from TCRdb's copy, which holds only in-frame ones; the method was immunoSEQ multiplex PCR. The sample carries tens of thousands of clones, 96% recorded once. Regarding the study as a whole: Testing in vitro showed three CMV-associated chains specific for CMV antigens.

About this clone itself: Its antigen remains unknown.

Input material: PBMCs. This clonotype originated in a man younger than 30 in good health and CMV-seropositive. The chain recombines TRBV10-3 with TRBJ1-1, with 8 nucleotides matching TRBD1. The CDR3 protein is CAIRRGQANTEAFF. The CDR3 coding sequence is TGTGCCATCAGGAGGGGACAGGCGAACACTGAAGCTTTCTTT.